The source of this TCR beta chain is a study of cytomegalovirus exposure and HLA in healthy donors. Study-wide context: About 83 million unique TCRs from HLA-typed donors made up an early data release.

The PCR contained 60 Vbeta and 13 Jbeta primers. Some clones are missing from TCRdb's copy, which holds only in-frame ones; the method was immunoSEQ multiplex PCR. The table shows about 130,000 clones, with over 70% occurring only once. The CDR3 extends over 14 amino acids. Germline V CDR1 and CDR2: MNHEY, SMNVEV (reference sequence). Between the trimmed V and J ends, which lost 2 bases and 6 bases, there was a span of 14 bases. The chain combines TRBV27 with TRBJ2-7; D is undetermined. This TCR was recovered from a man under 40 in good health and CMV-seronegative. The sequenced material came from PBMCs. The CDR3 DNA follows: TGTGCCAGCAGTTTAGTTCCAGACGAGGCCGAGCAGTACTTC. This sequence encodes CASSLVPDEAEQYF.